A single sample is the source of the 15 T cell receptor beta chains below, sequenced in a study of blood T cell repertoires in COVID-19. The method was immunoSEQ multiplex PCR; TCRdb's version includes in-frame clones alone and lacks a portion of them. The repertoire includes some 290,000 clones, 81% of them detected once, and about 3.2% sits in the top ten. Material for sequencing was peripheral blood. These receptors came from an older woman with active or convalescent COVID-19.

The gene calls are TRBV5-4 and TRBJ2-2, with D perhaps TRBD2 (6 bases). The CDR3 length is 15 residues. V lost 0 bases to trimming and J lost 4 bases, with 10 bases between them. Germline V lookup: CDR1 SGHNT, CDR2 YYREEE (reference sequence). The CDR3 nucleotides read TGTGCCAGCAGCTTGGCCGGGGGTTTCACCGGGGAGCTGTTTTTT. Translating gives CASSLAGGFTGELFF.

This chain joins TRBV7-9 and TRBJ1-6; 7 bases agree with TRBD1. Germline V gene lookup returns CDR1 SEHNR and CDR2 FQNEAQ (reference sequence). There are 15 residues in the CDR3. Losses at the gene ends were 5 bases for V and 8 bases for J; bases not matched to a gene: 9. For the CDR3, the DNA is TGTGCCAGCAGCCACTCAGGGGGTCGAGATTCACCCCTCCACTTT. Protein product: CASSHSGGRDSPLHF.

This clone was seen only once. The CDR3 DNA sequence: TGTGCCAGCAGCTTGGGAAGAGACAGGGGATTGAACACTGAAGCTTTCTTT. Translating it yields CASSLGRDRGLNTEAFF. The chain carries TRBV5-6 and TRBJ1-1; TRBD1 matches 8 bases. CDR3 size: 17 residues. V trimming: 0 bases; J trimming: 0 bases; junction bases outside the gene matches: 7. Germline assignment: CDR1 SGHDT and CDR2 YYEEEE.

The chain recombines TRBV19 with TRBJ1-5; D is undetermined. Germline V gene lookup returns CDR1 LNHDA and CDR2 SQIVND (reference sequence). The CDR3 has 13 residues. Trimming left V 2 bases short and J 2 bases short, with 4 bases between. Written as DNA, the CDR3 is TGTGCCAGTAGTATACCGGGCAATCAGCCCCAGCATTTT. Amino acid sequence: CASSIPGNQPQHF.

This clone was found many times. The gene calls are TRBV6-2 or TRBV6-3 and TRBJ1-2; D call uncertain. CDR1 MNHEY and CDR2 SVGEGT come from the germline V gene. V was cut by 4 bases and J by 7 bases, with 22 bases left in between. This CDR3 has 16 amino acids. In DNA form, the CDR3 reads TGTGCCAGCAGTTTCCTCCTTCCCCCCGGGAAGGGTGGCTACACCTTC. Translating it yields CASSFLLPPGKGGYTF.

A remark on this clone: An end of the junction does not agree with germline; a read error may underlie this. The rearrangement uses TRBV2 and TRBJ2-7, with D perhaps TRBD2 (5 bases). CDR3 length: 13 residues. Germline CDR1 SNHLY, CDR2 FYNNEI. The CDR3 sequence is CAGSSSVTYEQYF. In nucleotides, the CDR3 is TGTGCCGGCAGCAGTAGCGTTACCTACGAGCAGTACTTC.

This rearrangement joins TRBV7-9 to TRBJ1-6; tentatively, D is TRBD1 (6 bases). Trimming cost V 6 bases and J 3 bases, with 9 bases left between them. There are 14 residues in the CDR3. Germline V gene data show CDR1 as SEHNR and CDR2 as FQNEAQ (reference sequence). The CDR3 protein is CASRQGNYNSPLHF. In DNA form, the CDR3 reads TGTGCCAGCAGGCAGGGGAACTATAATTCACCCCTCCACTTT.

In its sample, this clone was seen once. This chain joins TRBV4-1 and TRBJ2-7; 8 nucleotides align to TRBD2. CDR3 length: 18 amino acids. The V gene end was trimmed by 0 bases and the J gene end by 1 base; junction bases not matched to a gene: 11. From germline, CDR1 is MGHRA and CDR2 YSYEKL. The CDR3 reads CASSQDLRGDFLSYEQYF. CDR3 coding DNA: TGCGCCAGCAGCCAAGATTTGCGGGGGGATTTCCTATCCTACGAGCAGTACTTC.

J is TRBJ2-2 and V is TRBV10-3, with 8 bases aligning to TRBD2. The junction had 7 bases not matched to a gene; V was cut back by 8 bases and J by 5 bases. The germline gives CDR1 ENHRY, CDR2 SYGVKD. The CDR3 is 14 amino acids. CDR3 in DNA: TGTGCCATCCGGGGACTAGAAGGTACCGGGGAGCTGTTTTTT. It codes for CAIRGLEGTGELFF.

The chain carries TRBV27 and TRBJ2-7; 9 bases match TRBD1. The V segment lost 3 bases and the J segment 12 bases; nucleotides outside the gene matches: 12. Per germline, CDR1 MNHEY and CDR2 SMNVEV (reference sequence). This CDR3 has 14 amino acids. The CDR3 nucleotides read TGTGCCAGCAGTTTGAACCCGACGGACAGGGGTGGGTACTTC. As protein: CASSLNPTDRGGYF.

This chain links TRBV21-1 with TRBJ2-1; TRBD1, as called in the table, went unchecked against the DNA. TRBV21-1 is shown as a pseudogene. The CDR3 has 17 amino acids. The CDR3 is CASSKVVKRDRGGEQFF. The CDR3 DNA is TGTGCCAGCAGCAAAGTAGTTAAGAGGGACAGGGGAGGTGAGCAGTTCTTC.

Of note for this clone: The same CDR3 also results from other DNA sequences found in this sample. The rearrangement links TRBV2 to TRBJ1-1; 7 nucleotides line up with TRBD1. This CDR3 spans 13 amino acids. Germline values: CDR1 SNHLY, CDR2 FYNNEI. After removal of 7 bases from V and 1 base from J, the junction contained 3 bases not matched to a gene. For the CDR3, the DNA is TGTGCCAGCACCGGACAGGCGAACACTGAAGCTTTCTTT. Its protein product is CASTGQANTEAFF.

The J gene is TRBJ2-5, the V gene TRBV19; a possible D gene is TRBD1 (6 bases). This CDR3 spans 13 amino acids. The germline V gene has CDR1 LNHDA and CDR2 SQIVND (reference sequence). Trimming pared 4 bases from V and 5 bases from J, leaving 11 bases between. In nucleotides, the CDR3 is TGTGCCAGTAGTAGTGGACAGATGGAGACCCAGTACTTC. Residues: CASSSGQMETQYF.

The chain joins TRBV4-2 to TRBJ1-2; perhaps TRBD1 as D (6 bases). V was pared by 1 base and J by 0 bases, with 15 bases between. The CDR3 runs 17 residues. Germline lookup yields CDR1 LGHNA and CDR2 YNFKEQ. The CDR3 coding sequence is TGTGCCAGCAGCCAAGTGGGGGCGGCCCGAGCTAACTATGGCTACACCTTC. This codes for CASSQVGAARANYGYTF.

The V call is TRBV25-1, the J call TRBJ1-1; D remains ambiguous. The CDR3 covers 13 residues. Trimming took off 4 bases at V and 0 bases at J, with 6 bases between the two ends. The V gene's germline CDR1 is MGHDK and CDR2 SYGVNS. In DNA, the CDR3 is TGTGCCAGCAGTGCGGGGATGAACACTGAAGCTTTCTTT. Translation gives CASSAGMNTEAFF.